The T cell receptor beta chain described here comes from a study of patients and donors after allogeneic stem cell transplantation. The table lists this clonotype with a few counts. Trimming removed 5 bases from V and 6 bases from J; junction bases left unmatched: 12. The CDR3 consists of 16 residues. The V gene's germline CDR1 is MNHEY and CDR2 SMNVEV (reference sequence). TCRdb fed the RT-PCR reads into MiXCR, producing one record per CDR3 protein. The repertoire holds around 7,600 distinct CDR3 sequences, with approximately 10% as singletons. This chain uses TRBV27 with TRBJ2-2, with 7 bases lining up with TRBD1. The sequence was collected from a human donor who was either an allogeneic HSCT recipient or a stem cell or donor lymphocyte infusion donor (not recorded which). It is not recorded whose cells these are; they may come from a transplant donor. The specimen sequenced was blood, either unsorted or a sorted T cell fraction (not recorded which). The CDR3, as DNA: TGTGCCAGCAGTCGAAGGGGGCCCGAGGGCGCCGGGGAGCTGTTTTTT. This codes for CASSRRGPEGAGELFF.